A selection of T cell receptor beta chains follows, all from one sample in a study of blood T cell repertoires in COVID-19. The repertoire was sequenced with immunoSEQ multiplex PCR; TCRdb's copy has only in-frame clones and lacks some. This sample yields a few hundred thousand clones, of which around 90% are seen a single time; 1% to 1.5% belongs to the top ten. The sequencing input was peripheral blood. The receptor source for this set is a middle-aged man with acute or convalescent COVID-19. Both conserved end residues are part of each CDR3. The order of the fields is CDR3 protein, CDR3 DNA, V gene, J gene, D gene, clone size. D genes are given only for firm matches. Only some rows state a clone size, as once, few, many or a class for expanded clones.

CDR3 protein: CASSQWDSQKVNQPQHF
CDR3 DNA: TGCGCCAGCAGTCAATGGGACAGCCAAAAAGTCAATCAGCCCCAGCATTTT
V gene: TRBV23-1
J gene: TRBJ1-5
D gene: TRBD1
clone size: .

CDR3 protein: CASRTGLREQYF
CDR3 DNA: TGTGCCAGCAGAACAGGGCTTCGGGAGCAGTACTTC
V gene: TRBV6-6
J gene: TRBJ2-7
D gene: .
clone size: many

CDR3 protein: CASSLVHRVQETQYF
CDR3 DNA: TGTGCCAGCAGCCTAGTGCACAGGGTCCAAGAGACCCAGTACTTC
V gene: TRBV3-1/TRBV3-2
J gene: TRBJ2-5
D gene: .
clone size: few

CDR3 protein: CSASSGANVLTF
CDR3 DNA: TGCAGTGCTAGTTCAGGGGCCAACGTCCTGACTTTC
V gene: TRBV20-1
J gene: TRBJ2-6
D gene: .
clone size: .

CDR3 protein: CATSDLTGTSGHTYEQYF
CDR3 DNA: TGTGCCACCAGTGATCTTACCGGGACTAGCGGGCACACCTACGAGCAGTACTTC
V gene: TRBV24-1
J gene: TRBJ2-7
D gene: TRBD2
clone size: .

CDR3 protein: CASSDGLGNTEAFF
CDR3 DNA: TGTGCCAGCAGCGACGGACTGGGGAACACTGAAGCTTTCTTT
V gene: TRBV6-6
J gene: TRBJ1-1
D gene: .
clone size: .

CDR3 protein: CASSRLTGEENEQFF
CDR3 DNA: TGCGCCAGCAGCCGTTTGACGGGAGAAGAGAATGAGCAGTTCTTC
V gene: TRBV5-1
J gene: TRBJ2-1
D gene: .
clone size: .

CDR3 protein: CASTQYTSGGAGSTQYF
CDR3 DNA: TGTGCCAGCACCCAATATACTAGCGGGGGGGCTGGTTCGACCCAGTACTTC
V gene: TRBV4-2
J gene: TRBJ2-5
D gene: TRBD2
clone size: once

CDR3 protein: CASSPRTVSYNSPLHF
CDR3 DNA: TGTGCCAGCAGCCCGAGGACAGTTAGTTATAATTCACCCCTCCACTTT
V gene: TRBV11-2
J gene: TRBJ1-6
D gene: .
clone size: .

CDR3 protein: CASSYSGGGTEAFF
CDR3 DNA: TGTGCCAGCAGTTACTCGGGGGGAGGCACTGAAGCTTTCTTT
V gene: TRBV6-5
J gene: TRBJ1-1
D gene: .
clone size: .

CDR3 protein: CASSLGPRGNQPQHF
CDR3 DNA: TGTGCCAGCAGCTTGGGCCCACGGGGGAATCAGCCCCAGCATTTT
V gene: TRBV5-4
J gene: TRBJ1-5
D gene: .
clone size: .

CDR3 protein: CASTTRYEPNTGELFF
CDR3 DNA: TGTGCCAGCACCACCCGTTACGAGCCGAACACCGGGGAGCTGTTTTTT
V gene: TRBV11-2
J gene: TRBJ2-2
D gene: .
clone size: .

CDR3 protein: CSVGGVANYGYTF
CDR3 DNA: TGCAGCGTTGGGGGGGTAGCTAACTATGGCTACACCTTC
V gene: TRBV29-1
J gene: TRBJ1-2
D gene: .
clone size: .

CDR3 protein: CAGKEDYSGNTIYF
CDR3 DNA: TGTGCCGGGAAAGAGGACTACTCTGGAAACACCATATATTTT
V gene: TRBV6-5
J gene: TRBJ1-3
D gene: .
clone size: .

CDR3 protein: CASSRPPAGMGYTF
CDR3 DNA: TGTGCCAGCAGTAGGCCCCCGGCGGGGATGGGCTACACCTTC
V gene: TRBV28
J gene: TRBJ1-2
D gene: .
clone size: .

CDR3 protein: CAWSVGVSYNEQFF
CDR3 DNA: TGTGCCTGGAGTGTAGGGGTAAGCTACAATGAGCAGTTCTTC
V gene: TRBV30
J gene: TRBJ2-1
D gene: .
clone size: .

CDR3 protein: CASSQLTSGIHEQYF
CDR3 DNA: TGCGCCAGCAGCCAGCTGACTAGCGGGATCCACGAGCAGTACTTC
V gene: TRBV4-1
J gene: TRBJ2-7
D gene: TRBD2
clone size: few

CDR3 protein: CASSISRQNGKLFF
CDR3 DNA: TGTGCCAGTAGTATTTCCAGGCAGAATGGAAAACTGTTTTTT
V gene: TRBV19
J gene: TRBJ1-4
D gene: .
clone size: .

CDR3 protein: CASSRDRGDNQPQHF
CDR3 DNA: TGTGCCAGCAGCCGCGACAGGGGGGATAATCAGCCCCAGCATTTT
V gene: TRBV3-1/TRBV3-2
J gene: TRBJ1-5
D gene: TRBD1
clone size: .

CDR3 protein: CASSLDRLDEQFF
CDR3 DNA: TGTGCCAGCAGTTTAGATCGACTCGATGAGCAGTTCTTC
V gene: TRBV12-3/TRBV12-4
J gene: TRBJ2-1
D gene: .
clone size: .

CDR3 protein: CASIPSTGANYGYTF
CDR3 DNA: TGCGCCAGCATCCCCTCGACAGGGGCCAACTATGGCTACACCTTC
V gene: TRBV5-1
J gene: TRBJ1-2
D gene: TRBD1
clone size: few

CDR3 protein: CASSPRSAGSTGELFF
CDR3 DNA: TGTGCCAGCTCACCACGGTCTGCGGGTAGCACCGGGGAGCTGTTTTTT
V gene: TRBV18
J gene: TRBJ2-2
D gene: .
clone size: .

CDR3 protein: CASSQATLYGYTF
CDR3 DNA: TGCGCCAGCAGCCAAGCGACACTCTATGGCTACACCTTC
V gene: TRBV4-1
J gene: TRBJ1-2
D gene: .
clone size: once

CDR3 protein: CASRQHLTGNTEAFF
CDR3 DNA: TGTGCCAGCAGACAACACCTCACAGGGAACACTGAAGCTTTCTTT
V gene: TRBV6-5
J gene: TRBJ1-1
D gene: .
clone size: .

CDR3 protein: CASSLVDRAYEQYF
CDR3 DNA: TGCGCCAGCAGCTTGGTGGACAGGGCCTACGAGCAGTACTTC
V gene: TRBV5-1
J gene: TRBJ2-7
D gene: TRBD1
clone size: .

CDR3 protein: CASSRSGERAKNIQYF
CDR3 DNA: TGTGCCTCCAGCAGGTCCGGGGAAAGGGCCAAAAACATTCAGTACTTC
V gene: TRBV2
J gene: TRBJ2-4
D gene: .
clone size: .

CDR3 protein: CASRGVSNQPQHF
CDR3 DNA: TGTGCCAGCCGGGGTGTCTCCAATCAGCCCCAGCATTTT
V gene: TRBV6-5
J gene: TRBJ1-5
D gene: .
clone size: .

CDR3 protein: CASSYLGQHTGELFF
CDR3 DNA: TGTGCCAGCAGTTACTTGGGACAGCACACCGGGGAGCTGTTTTTT
V gene: TRBV6-5
J gene: TRBJ2-2
D gene: TRBD1
clone size: .

CDR3 protein: CASSRPGTSEQYF
CDR3 DNA: TGTGCCAGCAGCCGGCCCGGGACTAGCGAGCAGTACTTC
V gene: TRBV6-5
J gene: TRBJ2-7
D gene: TRBD2
clone size: .

CDR3 protein: CASSSGTGAYEQYF
CDR3 DNA: TGTGCCAGCAGCTCCGGGACAGGCGCCTACGAGCAGTACTTC
V gene: TRBV7-3
J gene: TRBJ2-7
D gene: TRBD1
clone size: few

CDR3 protein: CASSEQGAPLHF
CDR3 DNA: TGTGCCAGCAGCGAGCAAGGGGCACCCCTCCACTTT
V gene: TRBV7-2
J gene: TRBJ1-6
D gene: .
clone size: .

CDR3 protein: CASSSGQGYGYTF
CDR3 DNA: TGTGCCAGCAGTTCGGGACAGGGATATGGCTACACCTTC
V gene: TRBV6-6
J gene: TRBJ1-2
D gene: TRBD1
clone size: .

CDR3 protein: CASSLAGGYRETQYF
CDR3 DNA: TGTGCCAGCAGCTTAGCGGGGGGATATAGAGAGACCCAGTACTTC
V gene: TRBV5-4
J gene: TRBJ2-5
D gene: TRBD2
clone size: .

CDR3 protein: CASSKPPFGGIRGNTEAFF
CDR3 DNA: TGTGCCAGCAGCAAACCTCCCTTCGGGGGAATTAGGGGGAACACTGAAGCTTTCTTT
V gene: TRBV21-1
J gene: TRBJ1-1
D gene: .
clone size: .

CDR3 protein: CASSQGQNYGYTF
CDR3 DNA: TGTGCCAGCAGCCAGGGACAGAACTATGGCTACACCTTC
V gene: TRBV13
J gene: TRBJ1-2
D gene: TRBD1
clone size: .

CDR3 protein: CASSVGTGNTEAFF
CDR3 DNA: TGTGCCAGCAGCGTAGGAACAGGGAACACTGAAGCTTTCTTT
V gene: TRBV9
J gene: TRBJ1-1
D gene: .
clone size: .

CDR3 protein: CASSAAGNGANVLTF
CDR3 DNA: TGTGCCAGCAGTGCCGCGGGAAACGGGGCCAACGTCCTGACTTTC
V gene: TRBV2
J gene: TRBJ2-6
D gene: .
clone size: .

CDR3 protein: CASSPRTGDRSGANVLTF
CDR3 DNA: TGTGCCAGCAGCCCTAGGACAGGGGACCGCTCTGGGGCCAACGTCCTGACTTTC
V gene: TRBV7-9
J gene: TRBJ2-6
D gene: TRBD1
clone size: .

CDR3 protein: CASSRRTESNQPQHF
CDR3 DNA: TGTGCCAGCTCCCGCAGGACAGAAAGCAATCAGCCCCAGCATTTT
V gene: TRBV18
J gene: TRBJ1-5
D gene: .
clone size: .

CDR3 protein: CASSVTAYGGGYTF
CDR3 DNA: TGTGCCAGTAGTGTGACAGCTTACGGGGGTGGCTACACCTTC
V gene: TRBV19
J gene: TRBJ1-2
D gene: .
clone size: .

CDR3 protein: CASSPQINSPLHF
CDR3 DNA: TGTGCCAGCAGTCCCCAGATTAATTCACCCCTCCACTTT
V gene: TRBV27
J gene: TRBJ1-6
D gene: .
clone size: .

CDR3 protein: CASSVGVGASNQPQHF
CDR3 DNA: TGTGCCAGCAGCGTAGGGGTGGGGGCCAGCAATCAGCCCCAGCATTTT
V gene: TRBV9
J gene: TRBJ1-5
D gene: .
clone size: once

CDR3 protein: CASSLKRDSAGYTF
CDR3 DNA: TGTGCCAGCAGCTTGAAAAGGGACTCGGCTGGCTACACCTTC
V gene: TRBV11-1
J gene: TRBJ1-2
D gene: .
clone size: few

CDR3 protein: CASSRGQGNTIYF
CDR3 DNA: TGTGCCAGCTCAAGGGGCCAGGGAAACACCATATATTTT
V gene: TRBV6-5
J gene: TRBJ1-3
D gene: .
clone size: .

CDR3 protein: CATSTYRTSHYNEQFF
CDR3 DNA: TGTGCCACCAGCACATACCGAACTAGTCACTACAATGAGCAGTTCTTC
V gene: TRBV15
J gene: TRBJ2-1
D gene: .
clone size: .

CDR3 protein: CAGHSDNTIYF
CDR3 DNA: TGTGCCGGACACAGCGACAACACCATATATTTT
V gene: TRBV19
J gene: TRBJ1-3
D gene: .
clone size: .

CDR3 protein: CASSGTGKNYGYTF
CDR3 DNA: TGTGCCAGCAGCGGGACAGGGAAGAACTATGGCTACACCTTC
V gene: TRBV28
J gene: TRBJ1-2
D gene: TRBD1
clone size: .

CDR3 protein: CASSIRNSVNTEAFF
CDR3 DNA: TGTGCCAGTAGTATCAGGAACAGTGTGAACACTGAAGCTTTCTTT
V gene: TRBV19
J gene: TRBJ1-1
D gene: .
clone size: many

CDR3 protein: CASSITLEAGETQYF
CDR3 DNA: TGTGCCAGTAGCATTACCTTGGAGGCCGGCGAGACCCAGTACTTC
V gene: TRBV19
J gene: TRBJ2-5
D gene: .
clone size: .

CDR3 protein: CSVDPGQGARTEAFF
CDR3 DNA: TGCAGCGTTGATCCGGGACAGGGGGCGAGGACTGAAGCTTTCTTT
V gene: TRBV29-1
J gene: TRBJ1-1
D gene: TRBD1
clone size: once

CDR3 protein: CASSFEETQYF
CDR3 DNA: TGCGCCAGCAGCTTCGAAGAGACCCAGTACTTC
V gene: TRBV5-1
J gene: TRBJ2-5
D gene: .
clone size: once

CDR3 protein: CASQDREGVGYTF
CDR3 DNA: TGTGCCAGCCAGGACAGGGAGGGAGTTGGCTACACCTTC
V gene: TRBV19
J gene: TRBJ1-2
D gene: TRBD1
clone size: once

CDR3 protein: CASSAGQGRYNEQFF
CDR3 DNA: TGTGCCAGCAGCGCAGGACAGGGGCGCTACAATGAGCAGTTCTTC
V gene: TRBV9
J gene: TRBJ2-1
D gene: TRBD1
clone size: .

CDR3 protein: CASSLTSGTNTGELFF
CDR3 DNA: TGTGCCAGCAGCTTGACCAGCGGGACTAACACCGGGGAGCTGTTTTTT
V gene: TRBV5-4
J gene: TRBJ2-2
D gene: TRBD2
clone size: .

CDR3 protein: CASSFSRNSPLHF
CDR3 DNA: TGTGCCAGCAGCTTCTCTCGTAATTCACCCCTCCACTTT
V gene: TRBV7-3
J gene: TRBJ1-6
D gene: .
clone size: once

CDR3 protein: CASSPPKVQGREAFF
CDR3 DNA: TGTGCCAGCAGCCCACCTAAGGTGCAGGGCCGTGAAGCTTTCTTT
V gene: TRBV7-9
J gene: TRBJ1-1
D gene: .
clone size: .

CDR3 protein: CASSFTANTEAFF
CDR3 DNA: TGTGCCAGCAGCTTCACAGCGAACACTGAAGCTTTCTTT
V gene: TRBV7-3
J gene: TRBJ1-1
D gene: .
clone size: .

CDR3 protein: CASSLERVSTDTQYF
CDR3 DNA: TGTGCCAGCAGCTTAGAGCGGGTTAGCACAGATACGCAGTATTTT
V gene: TRBV7-9
J gene: TRBJ2-3
D gene: .
clone size: many

CDR3 protein: CASSLDPSKQGPSF
CDR3 DNA: TGTGCCAGCAGCTTAGATCCCTCTAAGCAGGGTCCCTCCTTT
V gene: TRBV7-2
J gene: TRBJ1-6
D gene: .
clone size: .